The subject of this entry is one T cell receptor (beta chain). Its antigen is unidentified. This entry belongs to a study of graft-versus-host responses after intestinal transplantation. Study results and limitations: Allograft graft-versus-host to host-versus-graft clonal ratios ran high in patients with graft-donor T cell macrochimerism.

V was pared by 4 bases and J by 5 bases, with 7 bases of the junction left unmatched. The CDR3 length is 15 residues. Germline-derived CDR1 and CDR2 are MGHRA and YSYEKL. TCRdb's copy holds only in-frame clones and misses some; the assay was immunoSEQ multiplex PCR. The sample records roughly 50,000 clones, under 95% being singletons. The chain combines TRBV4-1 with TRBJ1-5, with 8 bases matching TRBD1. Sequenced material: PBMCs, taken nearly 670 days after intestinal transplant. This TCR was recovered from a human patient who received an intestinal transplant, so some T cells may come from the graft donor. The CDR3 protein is CASSLRQGIDQPQHF. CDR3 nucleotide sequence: TGCGCCAGCAGCCTACGACAGGGGATAGATCAGCCCCAGCATTTT.